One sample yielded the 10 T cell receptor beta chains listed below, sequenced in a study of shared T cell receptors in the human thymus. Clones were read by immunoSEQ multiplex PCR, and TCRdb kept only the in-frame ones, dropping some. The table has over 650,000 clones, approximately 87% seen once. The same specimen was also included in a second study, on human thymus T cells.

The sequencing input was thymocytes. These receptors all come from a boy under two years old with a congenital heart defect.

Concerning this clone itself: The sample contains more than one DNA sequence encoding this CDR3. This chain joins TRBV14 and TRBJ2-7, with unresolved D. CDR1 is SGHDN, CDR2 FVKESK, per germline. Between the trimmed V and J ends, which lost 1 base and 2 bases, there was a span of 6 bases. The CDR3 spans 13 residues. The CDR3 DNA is TGTGCCAGCAGCCAAGGGCGGACCTACGAGCAGTACTTC. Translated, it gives CASSQGRTYEQYF.

CDR3 sequence reads: CASHPRGGKNIQYF. CDR3 nucleotide sequence: TGTGCCAGCCACCCCCGGGGCGGGAAGAACATTCAGTACTTC. V is TRBV6-5 and J is TRBJ2-4, with D possibly TRBD2 on 6 matching bases. This CDR3 has 14 amino acids. The germline V gene has CDR1 MNHEY and CDR2 SVGAGI. V lost 8 bases and J 7 bases, leaving 18 bases between the germline ends.

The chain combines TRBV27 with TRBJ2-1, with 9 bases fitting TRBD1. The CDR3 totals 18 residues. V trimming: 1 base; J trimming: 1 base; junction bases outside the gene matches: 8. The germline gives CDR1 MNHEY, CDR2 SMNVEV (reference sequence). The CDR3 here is CASSLFWDRVDSYNEQFF. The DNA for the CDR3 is TGTGCCAGCAGTTTATTTTGGGACAGGGTCGATTCCTACAATGAGCAGTTCTTC.

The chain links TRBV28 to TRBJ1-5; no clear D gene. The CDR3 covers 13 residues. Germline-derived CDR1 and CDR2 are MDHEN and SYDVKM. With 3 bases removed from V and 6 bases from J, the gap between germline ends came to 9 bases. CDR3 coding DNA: TGTGCCAGCAGTTTGTCCAGAAGTCAGCCCCAGCATTTT. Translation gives CASSLSRSQPQHF.

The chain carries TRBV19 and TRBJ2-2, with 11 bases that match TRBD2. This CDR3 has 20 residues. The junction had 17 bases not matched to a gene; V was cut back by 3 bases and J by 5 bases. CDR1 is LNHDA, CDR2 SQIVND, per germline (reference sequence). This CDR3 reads CASSIIRILAGEGDTGELFF. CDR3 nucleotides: TGTGCCAGTAGTATCATCCGGATACTAGCGGGAGAGGGGGATACCGGGGAGCTGTTTTTT.

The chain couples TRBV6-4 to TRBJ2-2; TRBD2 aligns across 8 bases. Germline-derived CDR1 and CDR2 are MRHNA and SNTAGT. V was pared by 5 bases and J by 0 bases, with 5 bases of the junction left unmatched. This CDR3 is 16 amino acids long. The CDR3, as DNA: TGTGCCAGCAGTACAAGCGGGGGCCCGAACACCGGGGAGCTGTTTTTT. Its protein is CASSTSGGPNTGELFF.

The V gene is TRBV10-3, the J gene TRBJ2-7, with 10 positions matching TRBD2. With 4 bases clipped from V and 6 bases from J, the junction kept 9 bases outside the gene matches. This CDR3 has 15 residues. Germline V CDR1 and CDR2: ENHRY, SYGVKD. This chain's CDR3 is CAISASGSSRGEQYF. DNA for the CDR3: TGTGCCATCAGTGCTAGCGGGAGTAGTCGTGGCGAGCAGTACTTC.

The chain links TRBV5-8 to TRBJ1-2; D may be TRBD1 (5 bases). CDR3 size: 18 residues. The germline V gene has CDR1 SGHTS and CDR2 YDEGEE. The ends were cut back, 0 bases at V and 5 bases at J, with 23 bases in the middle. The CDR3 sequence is CASSLEGGGDRFWYGYTF. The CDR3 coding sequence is TGTGCCAGCAGCTTGGAGGGCGGGGGAGACCGCTTTTGGTATGGCTACACCTTC.

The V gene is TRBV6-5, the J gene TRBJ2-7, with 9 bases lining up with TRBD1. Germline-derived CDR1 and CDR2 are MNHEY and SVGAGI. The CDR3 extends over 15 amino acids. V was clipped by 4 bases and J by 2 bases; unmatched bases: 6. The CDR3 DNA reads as TGTGCCAGCAGTTGGGGACAGGGCCATGCCTACGAGCAGTACTTC. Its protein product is CASSWGQGHAYEQYF.

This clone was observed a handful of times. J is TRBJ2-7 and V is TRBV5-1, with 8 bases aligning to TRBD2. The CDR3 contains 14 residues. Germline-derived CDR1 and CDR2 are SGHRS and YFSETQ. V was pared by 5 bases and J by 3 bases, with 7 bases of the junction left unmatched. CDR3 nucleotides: TGCGCCAGCAGGTTATCAGCGGGGGACTACGAGCAGTACTTC. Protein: CASRLSAGDYEQYF.